These 5 T cell receptor beta chains originate from one sample sequenced in a study of T-cell memory formation after mild COVID-19. Using its own MiXCR run on the 5' RACE reads, TCRdb lists one record per CDR3 protein. This sample carries fewer than 400,000 distinct CDR3 sequences, about 17% of them seen once, and the ten largest clones take 20% to 25%. The sequenced material came from PBMCs or a T cell subset sorted from them (not recorded which). These receptors came from a man between 18 and 35 years old who had mild COVID-19 (a few samples of this study predate the infection). Cell type and time point are not known.

This chain connects TRBV10-3 to TRBJ1-5, with a possible D match to TRBD1 (6 bases). Trimming removed 5 bases from V and 2 bases from J, with 13 bases in between. This CDR3 spans 15 amino acids. Germline-derived CDR1 and CDR2 are ENHRY and SYGVKD. CDR3 region: CAISNSGAGNQPQHF. DNA of the CDR3: TGTGCCATCAGTAACTCAGGGGCGGGCAATCAGCCCCAGCATTTT.

This clonotype was seen a few times. The J gene is TRBJ2-1, the V gene TRBV5-5; the D gene is possibly TRBD2 (5 bases). Germline V CDR1 and CDR2: SGHKS, YYEKEE (reference sequence). CDR3 length: 15 residues. The germline V and J ends were trimmed by 3 bases and 10 bases, with 20 bases remaining between them. CDR3 amino acids: CASSWTVGLPREQFF. The CDR3 region has the DNA TGTGCCAGCAGCTGGACTGTAGGACTGCCCCGGGAGCAGTTCTTC.

This clonotype was observed a handful of times. This chain joins TRBV7-8 and TRBJ2-1; D remains unclear. Trimming took off 1 base at V and 4 bases at J, with 8 bases between the two ends. CDR1 is SGHVS and CDR2 is FQNEAQ in the germline V gene. This CDR3 region has 14 residues. The CDR3 here is CASSLVGPYNEQFF. The CDR3 bases are TGTGCCAGCAGCTTAGTAGGCCCTTACAATGAGCAGTTCTTC.

This clonotype occurred a few times. This chain links TRBV27 with TRBJ2-2, with no clear D. With 5 bases removed from V and 7 bases from J, the gap between germline ends came to 8 bases. CDR1 is MNHEY, CDR2 SMNVEV, per germline (reference sequence). CDR3 length equals 12 residues. The CDR3 DNA is TGTGCCAGCAGTCCTGCAGGCGGGGAGCTGTTTTTT. Its protein is CASSPAGGELFF.

This clonotype was observed a few times. This chain joins TRBV6-6 and TRBJ2-5; 10 nucleotides match TRBD2. CDR1 and CDR2 from the germline V gene are MNHNY and SVGAGI (reference sequence). CDR3 size: 14 residues. The ends lost 6 bases at V and 1 base at J; junction bases unmatched: 2. In DNA, the CDR3 is TGTGCCAGCAGGAGCGGGGGGGCCCAAGAGACCCAGTACTTC. Protein: CASRSGGAQETQYF.